This T cell receptor (beta chain) was captured by sequencing in a study of metastatic and nonmetastatic thyroid tumors. Study context: Blood and tumor or nodule tissue repertoires from malignant and benign thyroid patients were compared.

All patients were treatment-naive before thyroid surgery. TCRdb redid the clone calls on the PCR reads using MiXCR. The top ten hold 7% to 9% of the sample, which has over 65,000 clones, under 15% seen once. As concerns this clone: With a much larger clone just one base away, this may be a read error.

This receptor was identified in a female donor with papillary thyroid cancer or a benign thyroid nodule (not recorded which). Some clones in this sample may be carry-over from other donors' samples. Sequenced sample: tumor tissue.

DNA for the CDR3: TGTGCCAGTTCCACCCGGGCGACAGATACGCAGTATTTT. As protein: CASSTRATDTQYF. The chain couples TRBV28 to TRBJ2-3, with D unresolved. Trimming left V 9 bases short and J 3 bases short, with 13 bases between. This CDR3 spans 13 amino acids. The germline gives CDR1 MDHEN, CDR2 SYDVKM.